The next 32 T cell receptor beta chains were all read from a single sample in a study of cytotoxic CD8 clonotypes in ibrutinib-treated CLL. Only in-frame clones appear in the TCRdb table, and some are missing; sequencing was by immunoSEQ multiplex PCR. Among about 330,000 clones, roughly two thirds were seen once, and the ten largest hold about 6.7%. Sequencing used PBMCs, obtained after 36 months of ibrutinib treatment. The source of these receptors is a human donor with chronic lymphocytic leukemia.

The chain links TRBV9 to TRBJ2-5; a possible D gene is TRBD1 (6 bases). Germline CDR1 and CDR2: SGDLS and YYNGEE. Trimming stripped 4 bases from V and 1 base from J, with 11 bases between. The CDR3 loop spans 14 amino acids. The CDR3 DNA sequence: TGTGCCAGCAGCCCCCAGGGGCCCCAAGAGACCCAGTACTTC. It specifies CASSPQGPQETQYF.

The CDR3 is CASSMGQGINQPQHF. The DNA of the CDR3 is TGTGCCAGCAGCATGGGACAGGGAATCAATCAGCCCCAGCATTTT. The chain employs TRBV27 and TRBJ1-5, with TRBD1 matching 9 bases. V lost 6 bases to trimming and J lost 3 bases; unmatched junction nucleotides: 6. The CDR3 length is 15 residues. Per the germline V gene, CDR1 is MNHEY and CDR2 is SMNVEV (reference sequence).

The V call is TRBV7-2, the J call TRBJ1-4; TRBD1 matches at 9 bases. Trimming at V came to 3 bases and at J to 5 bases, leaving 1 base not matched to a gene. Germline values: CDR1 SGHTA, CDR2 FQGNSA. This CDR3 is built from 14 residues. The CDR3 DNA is TGTGCCAGCAGCTTGGGGACAGGGAATGAAAAACTGTTTTTT. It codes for CASSLGTGNEKLFF.

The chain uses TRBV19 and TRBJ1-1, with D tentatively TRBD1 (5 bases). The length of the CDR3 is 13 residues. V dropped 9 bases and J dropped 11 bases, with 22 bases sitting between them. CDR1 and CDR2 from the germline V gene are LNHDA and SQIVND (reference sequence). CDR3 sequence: CASRVGGAAGAFF. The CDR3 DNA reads TGTGCCAGCCGGGTTGGGGGAGCGGCTGGGGCTTTCTTT. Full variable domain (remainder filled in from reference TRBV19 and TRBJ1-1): DGGITQSPKYLFRKEGQNVTLSCEQNLNHDAMYWYRQDPGQGLRLIYYSQIVNDFQKGDIAEGYSVSREKKESFPLTVTSAQKNPTAFYLCASRVGGAAGAFFGQGTRLTVV.

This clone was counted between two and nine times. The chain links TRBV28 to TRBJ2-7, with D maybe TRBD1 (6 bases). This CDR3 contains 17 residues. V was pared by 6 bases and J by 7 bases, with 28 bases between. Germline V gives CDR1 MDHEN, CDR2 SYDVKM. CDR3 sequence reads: CASSFPPTPTGKAEQYF. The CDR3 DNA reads TGTGCCAGCAGCTTCCCCCCGACACCCACAGGGAAGGCGGAGCAGTACTTC.

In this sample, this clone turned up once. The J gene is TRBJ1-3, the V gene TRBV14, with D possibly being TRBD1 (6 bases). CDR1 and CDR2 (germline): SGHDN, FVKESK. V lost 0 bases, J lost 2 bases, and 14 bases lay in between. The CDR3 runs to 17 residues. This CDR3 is CASSQDLGRGTGNTIYF. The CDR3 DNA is TGTGCCAGCAGCCAAGATTTGGGCAGGGGTACTGGAAACACCATATATTTT.

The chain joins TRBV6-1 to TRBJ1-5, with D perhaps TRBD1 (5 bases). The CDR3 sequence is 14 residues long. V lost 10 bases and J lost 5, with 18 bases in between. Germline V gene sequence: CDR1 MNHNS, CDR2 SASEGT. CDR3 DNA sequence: TGTGCCACCGCTGACAGTACATCCCATCAGCCCCAGCATTTT. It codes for CATADSTSHQPQHF.

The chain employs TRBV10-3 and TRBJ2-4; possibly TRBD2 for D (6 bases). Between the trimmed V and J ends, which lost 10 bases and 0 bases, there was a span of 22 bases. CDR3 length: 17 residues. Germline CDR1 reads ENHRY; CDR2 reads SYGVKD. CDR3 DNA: TGTGCCACCCCCGCTAAGGGGCGGGACTTAGCCAAAAACATTCAGTACTTC. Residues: CATPAKGRDLAKNIQYF.

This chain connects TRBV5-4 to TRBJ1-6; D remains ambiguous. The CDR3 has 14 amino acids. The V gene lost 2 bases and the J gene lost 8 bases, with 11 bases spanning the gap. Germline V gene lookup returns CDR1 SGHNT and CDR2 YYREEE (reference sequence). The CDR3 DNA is TGTGCCAGCAGCTTTCTAGACGGGGATTCACCCCTCCACTTT. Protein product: CASSFLDGDSPLHF.

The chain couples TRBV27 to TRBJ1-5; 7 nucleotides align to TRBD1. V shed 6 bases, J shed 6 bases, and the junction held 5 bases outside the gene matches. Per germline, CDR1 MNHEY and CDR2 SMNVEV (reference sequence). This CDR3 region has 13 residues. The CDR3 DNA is TGTGCCAGCAGCACATACAGGGGTCAGCCCCAGCATTTT. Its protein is CASSTYRGQPQHF.

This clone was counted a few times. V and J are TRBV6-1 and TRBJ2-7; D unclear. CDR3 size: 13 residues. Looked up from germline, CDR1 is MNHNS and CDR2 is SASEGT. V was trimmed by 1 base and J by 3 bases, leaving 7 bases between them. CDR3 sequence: CASSEGSLYEQYF. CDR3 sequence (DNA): TGTGCCAGCAGTGAAGGGTCCCTCTACGAGCAGTACTTC.

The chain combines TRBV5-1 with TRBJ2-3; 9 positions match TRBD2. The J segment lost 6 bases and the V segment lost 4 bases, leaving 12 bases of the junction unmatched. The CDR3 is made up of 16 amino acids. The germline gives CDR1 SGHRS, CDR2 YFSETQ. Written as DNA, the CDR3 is TGCGCCAGCAGCCCTTTAGCGGGAGTCGGGTCGGATACGCAGTATTTT. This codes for CASSPLAGVGSDTQYF.

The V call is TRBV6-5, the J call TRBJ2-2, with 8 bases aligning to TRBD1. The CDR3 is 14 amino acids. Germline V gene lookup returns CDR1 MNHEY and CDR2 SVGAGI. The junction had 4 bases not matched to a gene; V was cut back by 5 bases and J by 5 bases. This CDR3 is CASSRQGWTGELFF. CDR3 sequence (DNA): TGTGCCAGCAGTAGACAGGGGTGGACCGGGGAGCTGTTTTTT.

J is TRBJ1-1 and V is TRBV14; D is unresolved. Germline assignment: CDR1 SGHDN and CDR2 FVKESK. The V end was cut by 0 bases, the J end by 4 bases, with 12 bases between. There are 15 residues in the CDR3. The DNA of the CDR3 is TGTGCCAGCAGCCAAGACGTCCGATGGGGCACTGAAGCTTTCTTT. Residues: CASSQDVRWGTEAFF. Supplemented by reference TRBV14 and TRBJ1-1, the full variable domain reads EAGVTQFPSHSVIEKGQTVTLRCDPISGHDNLYWYRRVMGKEIKFLLHFVKESKQDESGMPNNRFLAERTGGTYSTLKVQPAELEDSGVYFCASSQDVRWGTEAFFGQGTRLTVV.

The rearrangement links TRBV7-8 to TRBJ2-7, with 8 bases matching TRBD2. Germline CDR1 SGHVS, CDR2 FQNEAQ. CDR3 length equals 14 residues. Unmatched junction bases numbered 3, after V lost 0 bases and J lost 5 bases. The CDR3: CASSLAAGVHEQYF. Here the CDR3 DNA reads TGTGCCAGCAGCTTAGCAGCGGGGGTACACGAGCAGTACTTC.

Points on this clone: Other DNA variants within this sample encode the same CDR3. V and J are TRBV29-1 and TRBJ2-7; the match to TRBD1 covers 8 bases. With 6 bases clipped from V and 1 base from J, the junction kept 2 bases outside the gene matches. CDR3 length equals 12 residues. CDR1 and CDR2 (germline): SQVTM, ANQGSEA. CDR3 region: CSVRTGSYEQYF. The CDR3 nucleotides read TGCAGCGTCCGGACAGGGTCCTACGAGCAGTACTTC.

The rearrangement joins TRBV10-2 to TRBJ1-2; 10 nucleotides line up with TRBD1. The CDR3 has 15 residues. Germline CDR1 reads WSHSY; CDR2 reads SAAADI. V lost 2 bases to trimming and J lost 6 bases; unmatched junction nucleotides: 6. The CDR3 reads CASSEPRQGADGYTF. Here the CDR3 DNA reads TGCGCCAGCAGTGAGCCCCGACAGGGGGCGGATGGCTACACCTTC.

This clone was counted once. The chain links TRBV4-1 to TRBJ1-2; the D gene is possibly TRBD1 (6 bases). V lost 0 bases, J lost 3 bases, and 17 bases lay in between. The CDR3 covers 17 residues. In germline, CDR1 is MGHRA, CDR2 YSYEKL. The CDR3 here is CASSQEGSGARDYGYTF. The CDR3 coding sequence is TGCGCCAGCAGCCAAGAGGGGTCGGGGGCGCGTGACTATGGCTACACCTTC.

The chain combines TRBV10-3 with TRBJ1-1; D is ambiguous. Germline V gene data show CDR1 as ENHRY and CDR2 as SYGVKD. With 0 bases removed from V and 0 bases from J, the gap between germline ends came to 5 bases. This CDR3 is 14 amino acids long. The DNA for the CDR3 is TGTGCCATCAGTGAGTCTCCTATGAACACTGAAGCTTTCTTT. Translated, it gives CAISESPMNTEAFF.

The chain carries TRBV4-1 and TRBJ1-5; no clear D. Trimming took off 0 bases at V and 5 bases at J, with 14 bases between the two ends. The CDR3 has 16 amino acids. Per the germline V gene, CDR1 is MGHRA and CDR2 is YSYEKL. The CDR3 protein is CASSQEIGLPDQPQHF. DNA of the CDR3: TGCGCCAGCAGCCAAGAGATCGGACTCCCAGATCAGCCCCAGCATTTT.

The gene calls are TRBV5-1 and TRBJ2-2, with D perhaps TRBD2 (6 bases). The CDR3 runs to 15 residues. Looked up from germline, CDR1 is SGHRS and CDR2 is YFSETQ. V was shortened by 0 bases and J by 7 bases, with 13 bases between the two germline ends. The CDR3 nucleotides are TGCGCCAGCAGCTTGGAAGGAGGGTCGGGCGGGGAGCTGTTTTTT. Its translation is CASSLEGGSGGELFF.

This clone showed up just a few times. As DNA, the CDR3 is TGTGCCAGCAGCCAAGATGATTACAGGCGGGATGAAAAACTGTTTTTT. This encodes CASSQDDYRRDEKLFF. The J gene is TRBJ1-4, the V gene TRBV14; TRBD1 is a possible D gene (5 bases). CDR1 is SGHDN and CDR2 is FVKESK in the germline V gene. V lost 0 bases to trimming and J lost 6 bases, with 14 bases between them. The CDR3 runs 16 residues.

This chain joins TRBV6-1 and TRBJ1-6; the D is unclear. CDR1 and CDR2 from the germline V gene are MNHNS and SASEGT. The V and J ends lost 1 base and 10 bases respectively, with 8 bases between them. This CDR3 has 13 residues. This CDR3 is CASSEDSSSPLHF. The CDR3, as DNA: TGTGCCAGCAGTGAAGACAGTTCCTCACCCCTCCACTTT.

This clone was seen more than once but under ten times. The CDR3 nucleotides read TGTGCCAGCAGTACGACTCAAGACAAGTTCTTC. Protein sequence: CASSTTQDKFF. The genes are TRBV7-2 and TRBJ2-1, with unresolved D. V was shortened by 6 bases and J by 14 bases, with 14 bases between the two germline ends. Germline V gives CDR1 SGHTA, CDR2 FQGNSA. The CDR3 length is 11 residues.

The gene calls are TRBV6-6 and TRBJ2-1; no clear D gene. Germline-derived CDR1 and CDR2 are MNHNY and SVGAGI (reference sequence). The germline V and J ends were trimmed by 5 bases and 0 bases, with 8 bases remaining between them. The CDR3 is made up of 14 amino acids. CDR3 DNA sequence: TGTGCCAGCAGTCCCGGAAGCTCCTACAATGAGCAGTTCTTC. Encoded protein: CASSPGSSYNEQFF.

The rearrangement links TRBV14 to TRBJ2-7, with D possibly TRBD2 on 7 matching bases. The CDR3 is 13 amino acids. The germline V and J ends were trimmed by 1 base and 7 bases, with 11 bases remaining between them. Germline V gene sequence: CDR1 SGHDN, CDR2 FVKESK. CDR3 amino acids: CASSQGRGLEQYF. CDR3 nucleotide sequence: TGTGCCAGCAGCCAAGGGCGGGGGCTGGAGCAGTACTTC.

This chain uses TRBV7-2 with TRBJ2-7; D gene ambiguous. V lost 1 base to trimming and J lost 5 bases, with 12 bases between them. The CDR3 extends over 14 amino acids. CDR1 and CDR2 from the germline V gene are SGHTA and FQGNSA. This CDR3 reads CASSLDSLRHEQYF. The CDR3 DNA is TGTGCCAGCAGCTTAGATAGTCTGAGACACGAGCAGTACTTC.

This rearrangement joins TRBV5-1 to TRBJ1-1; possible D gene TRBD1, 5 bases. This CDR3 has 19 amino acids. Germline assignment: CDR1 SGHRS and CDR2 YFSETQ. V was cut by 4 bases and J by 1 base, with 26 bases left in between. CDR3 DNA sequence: TGCGCCAGCAGCCCCCGGCCTGTGTTCCGGCAGGGCGGGAACACTGAAGCTTTCTTT. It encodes CASSPRPVFRQGGNTEAFF.

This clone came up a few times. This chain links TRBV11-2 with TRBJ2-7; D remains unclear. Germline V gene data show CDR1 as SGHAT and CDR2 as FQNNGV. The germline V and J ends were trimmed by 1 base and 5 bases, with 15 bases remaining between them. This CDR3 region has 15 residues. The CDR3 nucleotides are TGTGCCAGCAGCTTAGTAGGGTGGAGTAACAACGAGCAGTACTTC. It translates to CASSLVGWSNNEQYF.

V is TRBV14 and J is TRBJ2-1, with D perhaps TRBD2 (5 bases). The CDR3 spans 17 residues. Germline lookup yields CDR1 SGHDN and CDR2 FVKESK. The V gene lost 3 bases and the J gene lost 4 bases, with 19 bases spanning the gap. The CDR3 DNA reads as TGTGCCAGCAGCCAGGGAATCCTTCCCAGACTATACAATGAGCAGTTCTTC. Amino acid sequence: CASSQGILPRLYNEQFF.

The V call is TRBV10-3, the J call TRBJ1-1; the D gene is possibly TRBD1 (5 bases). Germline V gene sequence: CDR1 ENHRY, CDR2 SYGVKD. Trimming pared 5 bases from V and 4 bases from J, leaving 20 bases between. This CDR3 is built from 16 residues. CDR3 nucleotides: TGTGCCATCAGTAAGAACCAAATGACAGACCTCACTGAAGCTTTCTTT. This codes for CAISKNQMTDLTEAFF.

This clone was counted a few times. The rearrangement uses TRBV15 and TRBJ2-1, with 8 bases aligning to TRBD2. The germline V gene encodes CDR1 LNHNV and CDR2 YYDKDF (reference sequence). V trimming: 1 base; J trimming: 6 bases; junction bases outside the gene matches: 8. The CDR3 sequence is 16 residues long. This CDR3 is CATSRVPLAGINEQFF. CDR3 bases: TGTGCCACCAGCAGAGTCCCGCTAGCGGGCATCAATGAGCAGTTCTTC.